This TCR beta chain was sequenced for a study of T cell changes during pregnancy in multiple sclerosis. Only in-frame clones appear in the TCRdb table, and some are missing; sequencing was by immunoSEQ multiplex PCR. The sample contains over 35,000 clones, roughly 89% of which appear only once. This sequence was found in a female donor with multiple sclerosis, enrolled in a pregnancy study. Sequences were derived from CD4+ T cells from peripheral blood mononuclear cells, sampled in the second trimester of pregnancy.

The CDR3 sequence is CASSLPSRGGYTF. In DNA form, the CDR3 reads TGTGCCAGCAGTTTACCAAGTCGGGGTGGCTACACCTTC. The chain employs TRBV28 and TRBJ1-2; no clear D. CDR3 length: 13 amino acids. V was shortened by 2 bases and J by 7 bases, with 11 bases between the two germline ends. The V gene's germline CDR1 is MDHEN and CDR2 SYDVKM.